The 9 T cell receptor beta chains in this list originate from one sample, sequenced in a study of cytomegalovirus exposure and HLA in healthy donors. The PCR employed 60 Vbeta primers together with 13 Jbeta primers. The assay was immunoSEQ multiplex PCR, and TCRdb's table has in-frame clones only and misses some. This table has about 150,000 clones, 65% to 90% appearing once. Sequenced input: PBMCs. The receptors derive from a woman between 45 and 65 years old in good health and CMV-seropositive.

V is TRBV7-9 and J is TRBJ2-7; possible D gene TRBD1, 6 bases. Germline loops: CDR1 SEHNR, CDR2 FQNEAQ (reference sequence). The CDR3 is 15 residues long. Trimming shortened V by 5 bases and J by 0 bases, and 14 bases separated the two germline ends. As DNA, the CDR3 is TGTGCCAGCAGCCAGGGGCCCGTTCGCTCCTACGAGCAGTACTTC. Its translation is CASSQGPVRSYEQYF.

The rearrangement joins TRBV2 to TRBJ2-3, with 9 bases that match TRBD2. Looked up from germline, CDR1 is SNHLY and CDR2 is FYNNEI. CDR3 length: 17 amino acids. J was trimmed by 7 bases and V by 6 bases; bases with no gene match: 17. As DNA, the CDR3 is TGTGCCAGCAGCTTAGGGCTGGCGGGGGGGCCGATCAATACGCAGTATTTT. Its protein is CASSLGLAGGPINTQYF.

This rearrangement joins TRBV9 to TRBJ1-2, with D possibly matching TRBD1 (6 bases). Trimming removed 3 bases at V and 2 bases at J, with 11 bases between. This CDR3 is 14 amino acids long. Looked up from germline, CDR1 is SGDLS and CDR2 is YYNGEE. The CDR3 DNA reads as TGTGCCAGCAGCGCATTGACAGGAAACTATGGCTACACCTTC. As protein: CASSALTGNYGYTF.

Only a few counts were recorded for this clone. V and J are TRBV29-1 and TRBJ2-2; 8 nucleotides align to TRBD1. Trimming cost V 4 bases and J 6 bases; bases outside gene matches: 13. From germline, CDR1 is SQVTM and CDR2 ANQGSEA. CDR3 length: 16 amino acids. Here the CDR3 reads CSVVGGRDRRAGELFF. The CDR3 bases are TGCAGCGTTGTGGGGGGAAGGGACAGGAGGGCCGGGGAGCTGTTTTTT.

The gene calls are TRBV30 and TRBJ2-2; D gene ambiguous. CDR1 GTSNPN and CDR2 SVGIG come from the germline V gene (reference sequence). The CDR3 loop spans 13 amino acids. V lost 2 bases and J lost 8, with 12 bases in between. In DNA, the CDR3 is TGTGCCTGGAGTCTCCGAGTAACGGGGGAGCTGTTTTTT. Translated, it gives CAWSLRVTGELFF.

V and J are TRBV5-1 and TRBJ2-3, with 7 bases fitting TRBD1. Germline V gene lookup returns CDR1 SGHRS and CDR2 YFSETQ. The CDR3 loop spans 15 amino acids. The V and J ends lost 0 bases and 5 bases, in that order; junction bases with no gene match: 6. Here the CDR3 reads CASSLADRAGDTQYF. The CDR3 coding sequence is TGCGCCAGCAGCTTGGCTGACAGGGCCGGAGATACGCAGTATTTT.

The rearrangement joins TRBV10-1 to TRBJ1-6; D perhaps matches TRBD1 (6 bases). V gave up 3 bases and J gave up 10 bases, with 10 bases separating them. The CDR3 covers 13 residues. Germline V lookup: CDR1 WNHNN, CDR2 SYGVQD (reference sequence). The CDR3 DNA sequence: TGCGCCAGCAGTGACTCCAGGGGATCACCCCTCCACTTT. Its protein is CASSDSRGSPLHF.

The chain is built from TRBV27 and TRBJ1-2; 10 bases fit TRBD1. This CDR3 contains 12 residues. V trimming: 9 bases; J trimming: 4 bases; junction bases outside the gene matches: 2. Germline V CDR1 and CDR2: MNHEY, SMNVEV (reference sequence). The CDR3 loop reads CASRTGGYGYTF. CDR3 bases: TGTGCCAGTAGGACAGGGGGCTATGGCTACACCTTC.

The V and J genes are TRBV7-9 and TRBJ2-4; the match to TRBD1 covers 7 bases. After removal of 5 bases from V and 0 bases from J, the junction contained 7 bases not matched to a gene. CDR1 SEHNR and CDR2 FQNEAQ come from the germline V gene (reference sequence). CDR3 length: 16 amino acids. CDR3 region: CASSLGTALAKNIQYF. The DNA of the CDR3 is TGTGCCAGCAGCCTTGGGACAGCCCTAGCCAAAAACATTCAGTACTTC.